This TCR beta chain was sequenced during a study of siplizumab effects on memory and regulatory T cells. The study's findings and limits: The Treg-derived share of mappable alloreactive CD4+ clones averaged roughly 64% with siplizumab and approximately 28% in controls. Unstimulated naive T cells seemed to show more diversity than memory cells did, and they also seemed to be among the major contributors to the alloresponse. There were only a minor fraction of alloreactive clones that mapped to unstimulated subsets.

The ends were cut back, 2 bases at V and 7 bases at J, with 8 bases in the middle. This CDR3 is 12 amino acids long. Germline V gives CDR1 MNHEY, CDR2 SVGAGI. Per sample, some 93,000 TCR templates were assayed. Measured with immunoSEQ multiplex PCR; TCRdb has only the in-frame clones, and not every one. The data hold 95,000 to 110,000 clones, with over 90% observed a single time. With regard to this clone: Its matching antigen is unknown.

The clonotype originates from a human donor in good health. The sample taken for sequencing was Tregs sorted from blood. The rearrangement joins TRBV6-5 to TRBJ1-1; D ambiguous. CDR3 loop: CASSYPSGEAFF. For the CDR3, the DNA is TGTGCCAGCAGTTACCCCTCCGGTGAAGCTTTCTTT.